A selection of T cell receptor beta chains follows, all from one sample in a study of blood T cell repertoires in COVID-19. The method was immunoSEQ multiplex PCR; TCRdb's version includes in-frame clones alone and lacks a portion of them. The profile shows 200,000 to 300,000 clones, roughly four fifths of them singletons. What was sequenced was peripheral blood. The receptors stem from a woman older than 75 with acute or convalescent COVID-19. Both conserved end residues are part of each CDR3. D genes are given only for firm matches. Clone size is given for some rows only: seen once, a few or many times, or a class if the clone is expanded.

>NA|TRBD1|TRBJ2-2|TRBV4-1
TGCGCCAGCAGCCAGAAGACAGGGGACAGGGGGGCCACCGGGGAGCTGTTTTTT
CASSQKTGDRGATGELFF
>NA|NA|TRBJ1-2|TRBV6-5
TGTGCCAGCAGTTACTCGAATCCGGGTCGGAACTATGGCTACACCTTC
CASSYSNPGRNYGYTF
>NA|TRBD2|TRBJ2-3|TRBV20-1
TGCAGTGCTAGTAGTCTAGCGGACACAGATACGCAGTATTTT
CSASSLADTDTQYF
>NA|TRBD1|TRBJ1-2|TRBV3-1/TRBV3-2
TGTGCCAGCAGCCAATCCGGTACAGGGGGCATCTATGGCTACACCTTC
CASSQSGTGGIYGYTF
>NA|NA|TRBJ1-2|TRBV3-1/TRBV3-2
TGTGCCAGCAGCCAAGGGGGGGGCCGCTTGTCCTATGGCTACACCTTC
CASSQGGGRLSYGYTF
>NA|NA|TRBJ1-6|TRBV30
TGTGCCTGGAGTCCGAATTCACCCCTCCACTTT
CAWSPNSPLHF
>NA|NA|TRBJ2-1|TRBV19
TGTGCCAGTAGCCTCCTTAGCGCCGACTCCTACAATGAGCAGTTCTTC
CASSLLSADSYNEQFF
>NA|TRBD1|TRBJ2-5|TRBV5-6
TGTGCCAGCAGCGGGACAGGGGCTCAAGAGACCCAGTACTTC
CASSGTGAQETQYF
>NA|NA|TRBJ2-1|TRBV5-1
TGCGCCAGCAGCTATGGGGGCGCCGGGGCCTACAATGAGCAGTTCTTC
CASSYGGAGAYNEQFF
>NA|NA|TRBJ2-6|TRBV7-2
TGTGCCAGCAGCTCAAGGGGGGGAACTGGGGCCAACGTCCTGACTTTC
CASSSRGGTGANVLTF
>NA|TRBD1|TRBJ2-5|TRBV7-4
TGTGCCAGCAGCCAACCGGGACAGCAACAAGAGACCCAGTACTTC
CASSQPGQQQETQYF
>NA|NA|TRBJ1-5|TRBV3-1/TRBV3-2
TGTGCCAGCAGCCGGCAGGGGAATCAGCCCCAGCATTTT
CASSRQGNQPQHF
>NA|TRBD2|TRBJ2-1|TRBV25-1
TGTGCCAGCAGTGAATTCACTAGCGGGCTTGGGCAGTTCTTC
CASSEFTSGLGQFF
>NA|TRBD1|TRBJ2-7|TRBV7-9
TGTGCCAGCAGCTTTGGGACAGGCAACGAGCAGTACTTC
CASSFGTGNEQYF
>NA|TRBD1|TRBJ1-1|TRBV10-3
TGTGCCATCAGTGTCCTACAGGGGCTGGGAGCTTTCTTT
CAISVLQGLGAFF
>NA|TRBD1|TRBJ2-5|TRBV5-4
TGTGCCAGCAGCTGGGACAGGGGCGAGACCCAGTACTTC
CASSWDRGETQYF
>NA|NA|TRBJ2-7|TRBV19
TGTGCCAGCCGGGGCTCTCATGGGGGGAACGAGCAGTACTTC
CASRGSHGGNEQYF
>NA|NA|TRBJ1-2|TRBV5-4
TGTGCCAGCAGCTTGGAGAGCGGCCTATTCACCTTC
CASSLESGLFTF
>NA|NA|TRBJ1-5|TRBV5-1
TGCGCCAGCAGCCTCGACGGGGACAATCAGCCCCAGCATTTT
CASSLDGDNQPQHF
>NA|NA|TRBJ2-5|TRBV5-1
TGCGCCAGCAGCAGGACGGGGGAGACCCAGTACTTC
CASSRTGETQYF
>NA|NA|TRBJ1-4|TRBV4-3
TGCGCCAGCAGCCAAGATCTGGGAAGGGGAACTAATGAAAAACTGTTTTTT
CASSQDLGRGTNEKLFF
>NA|NA|TRBJ2-1|TRBV28
TGTGCCAGCAGTTTATCCCCAGGGGTCAATGAGCAGTTCTTC
CASSLSPGVNEQFF
>few|NA|TRBJ1-1|TRBV5-1
TGCGCCAGCAGCCCGGTAGCGGGGGTTGGGGGCACTGAAGCTTTCTTT
CASSPVAGVGGTEAFF
>NA|TRBD2|TRBJ2-1|TRBV18
TGTGCCAGCTCACCCACCGACGGGACTAGACACGAGCAGTTCTTC
CASSPTDGTRHEQFF
>few|NA|TRBJ2-7|TRBV27
TGTGCCAGCAGAGGGGTCCTAGGCTACGAGCAGTACTTC
CASRGVLGYEQYF
>once|TRBD1|TRBJ1-2|TRBV6-6
TGTGCCAGCAGTTACCGACAGGGCTCGGACTATGGCTACACCTTC
CASSYRQGSDYGYTF
>NA|TRBD2|TRBJ2-1|TRBV7-3
TGTGCCAGCAGCTTAAGGACTAGCGGGATGGATGAGCAGTTCTTC
CASSLRTSGMDEQFF
>NA|NA|TRBJ1-2|TRBV30
TGTGCCTGGAGTACTACAGGGCGAGGCTACACCTTC
CAWSTTGRGYTF
>few|NA|TRBJ2-2|TRBV6-5
TGTGCCAGCAGTTACGCGAGAGCGAACACCGGGGAGCTGTTTTTT
CASSYARANTGELFF
>NA|TRBD2|TRBJ2-3|TRBV7-2
TGTGCCAGCAGACCGCCGGGACTAGTCACAGATACGCAGTATTTT
CASRPPGLVTDTQYF
>NA|TRBD2|TRBJ2-7|TRBV28
TGTGCCAGCAGTTTATATGGGGGGGGAGAGCAGTACTTC
CASSLYGGGEQYF
>NA|NA|TRBJ2-7|TRBV6-6
TGTGCCAGCAGTTGGGCAGGGGAAGAGCAGTACTTC
CASSWAGEEQYF
>NA|NA|TRBJ1-6|TRBV18
TGTGCCAGCTCACCCACCGGGACATGGAATTCACCCCTCCACTTT
CASSPTGTWNSPLHF
>NA|NA|TRBJ1-3|TRBV11-2
TGTGCCAGCAGCCCCGCCCGGGGAAACACCATATATTTT
CASSPARGNTIYF
>NA|TRBD2|TRBJ2-1|TRBV6-6
TGTGCCAGCAGTTACAGGACTAGCGGGATCAATGAGCAGTTCTTC
CASSYRTSGINEQFF
>NA|NA|TRBJ2-3|TRBV9
TGTGCCAGCAGCGTAGTGCAGGGAACGGCAGATACGCAGTATTTT
CASSVVQGTADTQYF
>NA|TRBD1|TRBJ1-6|TRBV6-2/TRBV6-3
TGTGCCAGCAGTCACCCCGGGACAGGGGGACGGGGATCACCCCTCCACTTT
CASSHPGTGGRGSPLHF
>few|NA|TRBJ2-1|TRBV5-8
TGTGCCAGCAGCTTAATTAGAACGTCAAATGAGCAGTTCTTC
CASSLIRTSNEQFF
>NA|TRBD2|TRBJ2-7|TRBV5-1
TGCGCCAGCAGCTTGGGTCTGGGGGGGAGCTACGAGCAGTACTTC
CASSLGLGGSYEQYF
>NA|NA|TRBJ2-4|TRBV7-9
TGTGCCAGCAGCGGCCTAGAGGTGGCTGTGGCCAAAAACATTCAGTACTTC
CASSGLEVAVAKNIQYF
>NA|NA|TRBJ1-4|TRBV5-8
TGTGCCAGCAGATGGGGGCCCGTTGAAAAACTGTTTTTT
CASRWGPVEKLFF
>NA|TRBD2|TRBJ2-1|TRBV5-1
TGCGCCAGCAGCTGGGGACTAGCGGGGGAGGATAGGTTCTTC
CASSWGLAGEDRFF
>NA|TRBD1|TRBJ1-4|TRBV5-1
TGCGCCAGCAGCGCGGACAGGGATGGTGAAAAACTGTTTTTT
CASSADRDGEKLFF
>NA|TRBD1|TRBJ1-2|TRBV5-4
TGTGCCAGCAGCTTGGCCGGACGGACAGGGCCCCTTCTGTTC
CASSLAGRTGPLLF
>once|NA|TRBJ2-1|TRBV3-1/TRBV3-2
TGTGCCAGCAGCCAACAGGGCGGGACCAATGAGCAGTTCTTC
CASSQQGGTNEQFF